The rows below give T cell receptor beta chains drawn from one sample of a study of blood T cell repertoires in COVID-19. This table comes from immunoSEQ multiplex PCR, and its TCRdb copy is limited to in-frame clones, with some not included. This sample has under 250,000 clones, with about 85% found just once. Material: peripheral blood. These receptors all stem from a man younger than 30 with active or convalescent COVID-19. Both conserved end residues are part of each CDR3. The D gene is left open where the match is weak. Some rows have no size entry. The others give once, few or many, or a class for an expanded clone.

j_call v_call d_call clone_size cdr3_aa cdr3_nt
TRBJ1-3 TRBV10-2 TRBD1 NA CASSLDRAGNTIYF TGCGCCAGCAGCCTCGACAGGGCTGGAAACACCATATATTTT
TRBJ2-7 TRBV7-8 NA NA CASSLRSGSYEQYF TGTGCCAGCAGCTTACGTTCGGGTTCCTACGAGCAGTACTTC
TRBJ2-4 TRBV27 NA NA CASSTTGFSAKNIQYF TGTGCCAGCAGTACCACAGGGTTTAGTGCCAAAAACATTCAGTACTTC
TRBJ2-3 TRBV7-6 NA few CASSLAGRGAASTDTQYF TGTGCCAGCAGCTTAGCGGGACGCGGGGCGGCTAGCACAGATACGCAGTATTTT
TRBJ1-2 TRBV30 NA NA CAGGEGYTF TGTGCCGGGGGGGAGGGCTACACCTTC
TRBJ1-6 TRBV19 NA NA CASSAETGYNSPLHF TGTGCCAGTAGTGCCGAGACAGGCTATAATTCACCCCTCCACTTT
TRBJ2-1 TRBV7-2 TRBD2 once CASSLPTSGDYNEQFF TGTGCCAGCAGCTTACCTACTAGCGGGGATTACAATGAGCAGTTCTTC
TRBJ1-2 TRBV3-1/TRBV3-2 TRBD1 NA CASSQDGDLRQGLFGYTF TGTGCCAGCAGCCAAGATGGTGATCTTCGACAGGGATTGTTTGGCTACACCTTC
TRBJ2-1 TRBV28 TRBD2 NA CASTPAGGYGEQFF TGTGCCAGCACCCCAGCGGGAGGCTACGGTGAGCAGTTCTTC
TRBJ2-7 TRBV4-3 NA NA CASSQVVDSSYEQYF TGCGCCAGCAGCCAAGTGGTTGACAGCTCCTACGAGCAGTACTTC
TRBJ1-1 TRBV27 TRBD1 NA CASSQDRLTEAFF TGTGCCAGCAGCCAGGACAGGCTCACTGAAGCTTTCTTT